This TCR beta chain emerged from a study of neurological immune-mediated disorders. In TCRdb, the 5' RACE reads were re-called with MiXCR into one record per CDR3 protein. The sample includes under 80,000 distinct CDR3 sequences, less than 15% of them seen just once. Germline CDR1 is DFQATT and CDR2 is SNEGSKA (reference sequence). CDR3 length equals 16 residues. The V gene end was trimmed by 0 bases and the J gene end by 4 bases; junction bases not matched to a gene: 4. At least ten counts were recorded for this clonotype. Sample: PBMCs. This TCR was sampled from a woman aged 50 to 60 in good health. The V and J genes are TRBV20-1 and TRBJ2-1, with TRBD2 matching over 12 bases. Here the CDR3 DNA reads TGCAGTGCTAGAGATAGGACTAGCGGGAATTACAATGAGCAGTTCTTC. This encodes CSARDRTSGNYNEQFF.